The 11 T cell receptor beta chains below come from one sample, sequenced in a study of beta chain features in type 1 diabetes. The authors reverse transcribed all of the isolated RNA, so sequencing captured expressed TCRB transcripts. The assay was immunoSEQ multiplex PCR, and TCRdb's table has in-frame clones only and misses some. The table includes some 410,000 clones, approximately 15% detected once. Sequencing was carried out using naive CD4+ T cells from blood. These receptors were obtained from a man aged 25 to 45 in good health.

This clone came up a few times. The chain employs TRBV29-1 and TRBJ2-5; tentative D call: TRBD2 (7 bases). Trimming took 5 bases from V and 5 from J, leaving 9 bases between them. CDR1 and CDR2 from the germline V gene are SQVTM and ANQGSEA. This CDR3 region has 11 residues. CDR3 sequence: CSVKGGETQYF. CDR3 DNA: TGCAGCGTTAAGGGGGGGGAGACCCAGTACTTC.

This clone was counted between two and nine times. The J gene is TRBJ1-1, the V gene TRBV7-9, with 7 bases matching TRBD1. The trim removed 3 bases at V and 4 bases at J, leaving 5 bases unmatched. The germline CDR1 and CDR2 sequences are SEHNR and FQNEAQ (reference sequence). The CDR3 covers 14 residues. The CDR3 sequence is CASSLTQGSTEAFF. CDR3 nucleotide sequence: TGTGCCAGCAGCTTGACACAGGGGAGCACTGAAGCTTTCTTT.

In this sample, this clone turned up a few times. The chain uses TRBV20-1 and TRBJ2-3; no firm D call. Germline assignment: CDR1 DFQATT and CDR2 SNEGSKA (reference sequence). This CDR3 has 11 amino acids. The CDR3 DNA reads TGCAGAGCTGGGGTCACAGATACGCAGTATTTT. Amino acid sequence: CRAGVTDTQYF.

This clone was seen a few times. The chain has TRBV4-2 and TRBJ2-2, with D perhaps TRBD1 (6 bases). V was cut by 4 bases and J by 2 bases, with 11 bases left in between. CDR3 length equals 15 residues. Germline V gene sequence: CDR1 LGHNA, CDR2 YNFKEQ. The CDR3 loop is CASSPRGHNTGELFF. For the CDR3, the DNA is TGTGCCAGCAGCCCCCGGGGACATAACACCGGGGAGCTGTTTTTT.

Notes on this clone: This sample also contains other DNA sequences that code for the same CDR3. The V call is TRBV18, the J call TRBJ2-1; TRBD2 is a possible D gene (6 bases). Between the trimmed V and J ends, which lost 2 bases and 0 bases, there was a span of 8 bases. The CDR3 runs 15 residues. Germline V lookup: CDR1 KGHSH, CDR2 LQKENI. The CDR3 reads CASSPGGSSYNEQFF. CDR3 bases: TGTGCCAGCTCACCAGGGGGGAGCTCCTACAATGAGCAGTTCTTC.

The chain's CDR3 is CASGIPGSYNEQFF. The CDR3, as DNA: TGTGCCAGCGGTATTCCGGGCTCCTACAATGAGCAGTTCTTC. The V call is TRBV14, the J call TRBJ2-1; D call uncertain. CDR3 length equals 14 residues. The V and J ends lost 8 bases and 0 bases respectively, with 11 bases between them. Germline V gives CDR1 SGHDN, CDR2 FVKESK.

This clone was seen a handful of times. The chain recombines TRBV19 with TRBJ2-1, with 7 bases that match TRBD2. V dropped 5 bases and J dropped 3; count of bases not matched to a gene: 7. The CDR3 has 15 amino acids. Germline V CDR1 and CDR2: LNHDA, SQIVND (reference sequence). This CDR3 is CASSPAGENYNEQFF. The CDR3 region has the DNA TGTGCCAGTAGTCCGGCGGGGGAGAACTACAATGAGCAGTTCTTC.

The table lists this clone with a few counts. This sequence joins TRBV4-1 and TRBJ2-5, with 7 bases fitting TRBD1. With V trimmed by 4 bases and J by 10 bases, 12 bases remained unmatched. The CDR3 has 14 amino acids. Germline V lookup: CDR1 MGHRA, CDR2 YSYEKL. CDR3: CASSRPGQSWVQYF. CDR3 DNA sequence: TGCGCCAGCAGCCGGCCGGGACAGAGCTGGGTCCAGTACTTC.

The V gene is TRBV4-1, the J gene TRBJ1-4, with D perhaps matching TRBD1 (5 bases). The CDR3 sequence is 14 residues long. The germline V gene has CDR1 MGHRA and CDR2 YSYEKL. The ends were cut back, 3 bases at V and 3 bases at J, with 8 bases in the middle. The CDR3 region is CASSHQGSNEKLFF. In nucleotides, the CDR3 is TGCGCCAGCAGCCACCAGGGTTCTAATGAAAAACTGTTTTTT.

This clone was recorded a few times. The V gene is TRBV7-2, the J gene TRBJ2-5; D not resolved. V dropped 6 bases and J dropped 7 bases, with 9 bases sitting between them. The CDR3 has 11 residues. CDR1 is SGHTA and CDR2 is FQGNSA in the germline V gene. CDR3 coding DNA: TGTGCCAGCAGGGGATCGGGGACCCAGTACTTC. It translates to CASRGSGTQYF.

Concerning this clone itself: Other DNA sequences from this sample encode an identical CDR3 as well. CDR3 loop: CASSVGPNTEAFF. CDR3 in DNA: TGTGCCAGCAGCGTGGGGCCCAACACTGAAGCTTTCTTT. This rearrangement joins TRBV9 to TRBJ1-1, with D tentatively TRBD1 (5 bases). Germline V gene lookup returns CDR1 SGDLS and CDR2 YYNGEE. The CDR3 runs to 13 residues. V shed 2 bases and J shed 2 bases, with 7 bases lying between them.